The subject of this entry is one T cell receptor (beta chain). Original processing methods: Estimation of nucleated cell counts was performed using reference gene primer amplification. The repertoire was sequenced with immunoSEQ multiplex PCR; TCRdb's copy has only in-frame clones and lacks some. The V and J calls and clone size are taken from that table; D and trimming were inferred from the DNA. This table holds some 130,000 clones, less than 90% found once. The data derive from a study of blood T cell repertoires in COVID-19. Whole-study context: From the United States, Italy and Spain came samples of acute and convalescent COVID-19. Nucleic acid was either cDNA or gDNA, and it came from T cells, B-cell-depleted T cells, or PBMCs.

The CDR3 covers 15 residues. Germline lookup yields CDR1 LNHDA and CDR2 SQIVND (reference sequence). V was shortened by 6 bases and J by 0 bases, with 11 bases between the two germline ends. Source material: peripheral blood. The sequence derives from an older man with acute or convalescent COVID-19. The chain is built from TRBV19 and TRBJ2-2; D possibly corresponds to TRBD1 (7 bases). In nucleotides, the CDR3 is TGTGCCAGTAGCCGCGGGACAGCGAACACCGGGGAGCTGTTTTTT. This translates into CASSRGTANTGELFF.